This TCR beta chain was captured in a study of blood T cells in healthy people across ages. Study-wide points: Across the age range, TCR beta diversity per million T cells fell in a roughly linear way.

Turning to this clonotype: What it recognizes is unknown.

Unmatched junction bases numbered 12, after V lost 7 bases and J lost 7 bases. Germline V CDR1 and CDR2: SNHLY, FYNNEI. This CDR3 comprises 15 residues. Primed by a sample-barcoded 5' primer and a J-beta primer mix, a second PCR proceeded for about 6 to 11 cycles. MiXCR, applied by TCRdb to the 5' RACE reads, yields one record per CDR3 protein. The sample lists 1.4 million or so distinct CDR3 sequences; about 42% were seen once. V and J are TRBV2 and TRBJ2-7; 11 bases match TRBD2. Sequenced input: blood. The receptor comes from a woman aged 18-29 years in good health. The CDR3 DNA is TGTGCCAGCATGAAAACTAGCGGGGGATACAATGAGCAGTACTTC. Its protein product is CASMKTSGGYNEQYF.